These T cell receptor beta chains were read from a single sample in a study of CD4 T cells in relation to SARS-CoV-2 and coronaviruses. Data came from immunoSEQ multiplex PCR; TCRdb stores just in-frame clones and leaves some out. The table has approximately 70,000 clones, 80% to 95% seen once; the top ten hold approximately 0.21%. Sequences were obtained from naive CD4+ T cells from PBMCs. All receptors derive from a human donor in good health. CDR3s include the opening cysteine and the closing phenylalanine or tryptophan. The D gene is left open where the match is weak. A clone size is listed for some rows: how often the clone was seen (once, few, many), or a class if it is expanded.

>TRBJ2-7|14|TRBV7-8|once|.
TGTGCCAGCAGCCTTCAAAGGAGCTCCTACGAGCAGTACTTC
CASSLQRSSYEQYF
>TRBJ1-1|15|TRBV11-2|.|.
TGTGCCAGCAGCTCTCGGGGCAGGGGGAACACTGAAGCTTTCTTT
CASSSRGRGNTEAFF
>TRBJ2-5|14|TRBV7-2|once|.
TGTGCCAGCAGCTTAGACAGGACTGAGGAGACCCAGTACTTC
CASSLDRTEETQYF
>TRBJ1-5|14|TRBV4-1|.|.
TGCGCCAGCAGCCCCGGGGATAGCAATCAGCCCCAGCATTTT
CASSPGDSNQPQHF
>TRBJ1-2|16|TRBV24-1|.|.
TGTGCCACCAGTGATGTTGGGTGGGGATATAACTATGGCTACACCTTC
CATSDVGWGYNYGYTF
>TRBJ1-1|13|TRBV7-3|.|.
TGTGCCAGCAGCTTTTCAGTGAACACTGAAGCTTTCTTT
CASSFSVNTEAFF
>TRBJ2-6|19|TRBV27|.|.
TGTGCCAGCAGTCCCCAAGCGAGGGCCCCCCTCTCTGGGGCCAACGTCCTGACTTTC
CASSPQARAPLSGANVLTF
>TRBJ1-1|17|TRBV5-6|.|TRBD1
TGTGCCAGCAGCTTAGTGCAGGGGGCCTCACAACACACTGAAGCTTTCTTT
CASSLVQGASQHTEAFF
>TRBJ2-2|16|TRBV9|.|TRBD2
TGTGCCAGCAGCCCTTCTGCGCTAGCGGGGGCCGGGGAGCTGTTTTTT
CASSPSALAGAGELFF
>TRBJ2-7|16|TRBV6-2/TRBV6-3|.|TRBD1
TGTGCCAGCAGTTACCCGGGACAGTTAAGCTCCTACGAGCAGTACTTC
CASSYPGQLSSYEQYF
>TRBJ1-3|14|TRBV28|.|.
TGTGCCAGCAGTTTCGGTAGCTCTGGAAACACCATATATTTT
CASSFGSSGNTIYF
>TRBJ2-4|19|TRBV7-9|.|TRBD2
TGTGCCAGCAGCCTATATGGACTAGCGGGAGGCCGAGCCAAAAACATTCAGTACTTC
CASSLYGLAGGRAKNIQYF
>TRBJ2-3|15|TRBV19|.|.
TGTGCCAGTAGTATGCCACTGAGAAGCACAGATACGCAGTATTTT
CASSMPLRSTDTQYF
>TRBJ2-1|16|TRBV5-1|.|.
TGCGCCAGCAGCGGGGTGACACAGAGCTCCTACAATGAGCAGTTCTTC
CASSGVTQSSYNEQFF
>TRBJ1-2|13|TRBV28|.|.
TGTGCCAGCAGTTTTAAGAGACAGTATGGCTACACCTTC
CASSFKRQYGYTF
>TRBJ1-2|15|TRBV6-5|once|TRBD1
TGTGCCAGCAGTCCCGGAGACAGGGATAGGAGTGGCTACACCTTC
CASSPGDRDRSGYTF
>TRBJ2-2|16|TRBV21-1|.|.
TGTGCCAGCAGCCTACGGGACAGCTATAACACCGGGGAGCTGTTTTTT
CASSLRDSYNTGELFF
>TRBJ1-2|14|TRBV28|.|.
TGTGCCAGTTCGAGGCGGAGTCGTGGCTATGGCTACACCTTC
CASSRRSRGYGYTF
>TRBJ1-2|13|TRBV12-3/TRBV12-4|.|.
TGTGCCAGCAGCACTAGGGGGGTCTATGGCTACACCTTC
CASSTRGVYGYTF
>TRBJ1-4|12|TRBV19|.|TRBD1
TGTGCCAGTAGTCCTCGGGACAGGGTTGTGTTTTTT
CASSPRDRVVFF
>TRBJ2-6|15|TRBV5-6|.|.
TGTGCCAGCAGCGCAACAGGGTCTGGGGCCAACGTCCTGACTTTC
CASSATGSGANVLTF
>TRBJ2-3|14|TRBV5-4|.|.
TGTGCCAGCAGCTTTGAGTCTAGCACAGATACGCAGTATTTT
CASSFESSTDTQYF
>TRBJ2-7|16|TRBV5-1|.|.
TGCGCCAGCAGCCCTGGGCCGGGAGCGCTCTCCTACGAGCAGTACTTC
CASSPGPGALSYEQYF
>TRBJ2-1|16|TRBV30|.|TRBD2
TGTGCCTGGAGTGGACGAACGCGGGGGTGGGGGTCTGAGCAGTTCTTC
CAWSGRTRGWGSEQFF
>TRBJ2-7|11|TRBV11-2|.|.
TGTGCCAGCAGCGTCCGGGCTGATACGTACTTC
CASSVRADTYF
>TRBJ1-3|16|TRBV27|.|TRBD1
TGTGCCAGCAGTGGTAGAGGACAGGGGTTTGGAAACACCATATATTTT
CASSGRGQGFGNTIYF
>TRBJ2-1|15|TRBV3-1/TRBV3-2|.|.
TGTGCCAGCAGCCAAGAGCCGGGGACCCACAATGAGCAGTTCTTC
CASSQEPGTHNEQFF
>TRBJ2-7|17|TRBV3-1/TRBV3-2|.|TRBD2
TGTGCCAGCAGCGTCTCCCCTCCCAGCGGGATCTCCTACGAGCAGTACTTC
CASSVSPPSGISYEQYF
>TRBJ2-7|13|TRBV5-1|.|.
TGCGCCAGCAGCTTTAACAGGGTTTACGAGCAGTACTTC
CASSFNRVYEQYF
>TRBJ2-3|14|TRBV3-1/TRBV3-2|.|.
TGTGCCAGCAGCCCCAGGGGGGTAGCGGATACGCAGTATTTT
CASSPRGVADTQYF
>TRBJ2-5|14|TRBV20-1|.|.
TGCAGTGCTAGTCCGGATCGACGGCCAGGCACCCAGTACTTC
CSASPDRRPGTQYF